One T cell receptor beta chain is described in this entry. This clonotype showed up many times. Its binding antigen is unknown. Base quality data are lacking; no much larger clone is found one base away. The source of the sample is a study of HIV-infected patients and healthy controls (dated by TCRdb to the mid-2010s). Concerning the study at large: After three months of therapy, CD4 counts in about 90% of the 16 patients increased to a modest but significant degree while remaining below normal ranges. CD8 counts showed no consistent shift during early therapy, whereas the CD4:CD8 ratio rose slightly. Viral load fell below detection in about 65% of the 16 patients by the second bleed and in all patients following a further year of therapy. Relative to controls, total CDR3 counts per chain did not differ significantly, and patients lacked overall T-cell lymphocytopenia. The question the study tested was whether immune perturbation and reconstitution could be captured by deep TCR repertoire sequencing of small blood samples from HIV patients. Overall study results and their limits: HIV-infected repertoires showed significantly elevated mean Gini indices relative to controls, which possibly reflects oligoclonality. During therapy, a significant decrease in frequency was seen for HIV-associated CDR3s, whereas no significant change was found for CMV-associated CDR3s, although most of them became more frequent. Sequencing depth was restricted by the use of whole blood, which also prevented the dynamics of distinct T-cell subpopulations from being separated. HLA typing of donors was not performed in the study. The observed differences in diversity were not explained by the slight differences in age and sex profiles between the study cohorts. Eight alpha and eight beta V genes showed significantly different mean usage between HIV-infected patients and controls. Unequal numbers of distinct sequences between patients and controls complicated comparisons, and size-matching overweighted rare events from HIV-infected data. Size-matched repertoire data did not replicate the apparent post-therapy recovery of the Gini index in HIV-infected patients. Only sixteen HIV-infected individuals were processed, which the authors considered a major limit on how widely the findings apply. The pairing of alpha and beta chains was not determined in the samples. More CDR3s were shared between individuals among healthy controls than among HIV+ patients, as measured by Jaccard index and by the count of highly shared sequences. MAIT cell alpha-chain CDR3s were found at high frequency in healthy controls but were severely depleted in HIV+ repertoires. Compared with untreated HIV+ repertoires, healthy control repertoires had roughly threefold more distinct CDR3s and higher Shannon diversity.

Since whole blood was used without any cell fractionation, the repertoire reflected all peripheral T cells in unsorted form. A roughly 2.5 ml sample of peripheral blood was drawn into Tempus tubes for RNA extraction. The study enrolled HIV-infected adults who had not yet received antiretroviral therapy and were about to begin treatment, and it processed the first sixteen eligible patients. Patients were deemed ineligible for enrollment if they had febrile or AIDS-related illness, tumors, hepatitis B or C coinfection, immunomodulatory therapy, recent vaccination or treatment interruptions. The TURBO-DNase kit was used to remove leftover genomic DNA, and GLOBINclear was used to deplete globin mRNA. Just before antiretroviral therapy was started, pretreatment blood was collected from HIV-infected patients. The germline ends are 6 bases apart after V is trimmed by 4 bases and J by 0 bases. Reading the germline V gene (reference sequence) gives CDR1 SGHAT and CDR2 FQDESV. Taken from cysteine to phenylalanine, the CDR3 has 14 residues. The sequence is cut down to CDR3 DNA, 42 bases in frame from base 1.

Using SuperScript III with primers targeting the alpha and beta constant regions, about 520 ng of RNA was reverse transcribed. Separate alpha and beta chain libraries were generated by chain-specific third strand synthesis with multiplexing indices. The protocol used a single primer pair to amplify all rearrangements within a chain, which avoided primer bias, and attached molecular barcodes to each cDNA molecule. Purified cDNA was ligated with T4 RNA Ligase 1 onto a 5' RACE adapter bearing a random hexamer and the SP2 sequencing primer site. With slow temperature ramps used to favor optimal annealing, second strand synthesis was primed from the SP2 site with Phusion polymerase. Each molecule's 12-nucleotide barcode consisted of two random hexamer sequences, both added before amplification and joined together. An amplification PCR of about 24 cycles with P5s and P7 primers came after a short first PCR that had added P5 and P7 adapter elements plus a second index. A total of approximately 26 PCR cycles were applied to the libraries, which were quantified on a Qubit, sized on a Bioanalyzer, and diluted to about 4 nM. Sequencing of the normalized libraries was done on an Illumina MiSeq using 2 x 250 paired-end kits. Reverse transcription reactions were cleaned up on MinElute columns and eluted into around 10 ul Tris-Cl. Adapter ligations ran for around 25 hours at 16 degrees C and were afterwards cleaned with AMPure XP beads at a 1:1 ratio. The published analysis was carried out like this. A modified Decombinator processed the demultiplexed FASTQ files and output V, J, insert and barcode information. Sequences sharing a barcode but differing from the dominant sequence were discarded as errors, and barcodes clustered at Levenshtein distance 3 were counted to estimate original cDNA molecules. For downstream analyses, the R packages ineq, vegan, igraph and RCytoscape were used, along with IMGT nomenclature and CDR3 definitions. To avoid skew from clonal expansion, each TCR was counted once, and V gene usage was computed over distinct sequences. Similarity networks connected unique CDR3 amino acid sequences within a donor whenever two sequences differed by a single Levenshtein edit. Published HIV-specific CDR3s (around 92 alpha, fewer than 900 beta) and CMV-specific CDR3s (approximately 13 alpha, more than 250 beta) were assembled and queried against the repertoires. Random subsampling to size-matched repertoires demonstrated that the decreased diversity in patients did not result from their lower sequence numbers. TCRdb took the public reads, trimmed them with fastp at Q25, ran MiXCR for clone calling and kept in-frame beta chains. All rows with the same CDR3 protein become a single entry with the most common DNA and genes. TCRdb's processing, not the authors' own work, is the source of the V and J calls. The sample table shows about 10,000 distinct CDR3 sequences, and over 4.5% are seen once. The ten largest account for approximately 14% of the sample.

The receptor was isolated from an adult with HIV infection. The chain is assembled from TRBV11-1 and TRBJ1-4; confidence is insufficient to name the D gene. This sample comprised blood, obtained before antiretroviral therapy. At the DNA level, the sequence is TGTGCCAGCAGCTCGGATGCAACTAATGAAAAACTGTTTTTT. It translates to CASSSDATNEKLFF.